This T cell receptor beta chain stems from a study of T cells after yellow fever vaccination. This clonotype has only a few counts. Its matching antigen is unknown. UMIs were added to TCR cDNA along with a universal primer site when it was made by 5'RACE template switching. From the 5' RACE reads, TCRdb called clonotypes with MiXCR, one entry per CDR3 protein. The sample has around 610,000 distinct CDR3 sequences, roughly 13% seen once; the top ten hold more than 13%. Broader study findings: Overlap between CD4 and CD8 compartments was detected for a small share of clonotypes.

The sequencing used PBMCs, collected on the day of the yellow fever booster vaccination. The sequence came from a man aged 25 to 40 who received the YFV17D yellow fever vaccine.

This chain's CDR3 is CSARDVRGPEAFF. In nucleotides, the CDR3 is TGCAGTGCTAGAGATGTTAGGGGCCCTGAAGCTTTCTTT. This chain connects TRBV20-1 to TRBJ1-1; D possibly corresponds to TRBD1 (5 bases). The CDR3 runs to 13 residues. Germline CDR1 DFQATT, CDR2 SNEGSKA (reference sequence). Deletions cut 0 bases from V and 6 bases from J, with 11 bases between.